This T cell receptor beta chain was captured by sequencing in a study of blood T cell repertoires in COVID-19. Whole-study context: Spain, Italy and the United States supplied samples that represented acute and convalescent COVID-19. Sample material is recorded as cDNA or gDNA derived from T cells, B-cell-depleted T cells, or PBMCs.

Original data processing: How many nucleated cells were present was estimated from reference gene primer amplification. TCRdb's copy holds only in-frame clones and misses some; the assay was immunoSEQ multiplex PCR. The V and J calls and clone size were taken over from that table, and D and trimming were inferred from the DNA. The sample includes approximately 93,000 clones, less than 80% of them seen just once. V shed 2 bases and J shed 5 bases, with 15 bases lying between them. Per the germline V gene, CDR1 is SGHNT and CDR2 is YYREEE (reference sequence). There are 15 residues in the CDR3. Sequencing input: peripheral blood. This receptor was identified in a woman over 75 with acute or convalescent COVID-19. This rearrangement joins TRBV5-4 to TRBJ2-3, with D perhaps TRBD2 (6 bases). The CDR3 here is CASSFPSTGGDTQYF. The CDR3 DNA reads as TGTGCCAGCAGCTTCCCAAGTACCGGGGGAGATACGCAGTATTTT. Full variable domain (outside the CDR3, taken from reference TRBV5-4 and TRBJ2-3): ETGVTQSPTHLIKTRGQQVTLRCSSQSGHNTVSWYQQALGQGPQFIFQYYREEENGRGNFPPRFSGLQFPNYSSELNVNALELDDSALYLCASSFPSTGGDTQYFGPGTRLTVL.